This TCR beta chain emerged from a study of shared clonotypes between healthy human individuals. Study-wide findings and caveats: What naive subsets generally showed was a larger estimated richness than memory subsets showed. Rarefaction analysis demonstrated incomplete sorted-subset sequencing notwithstanding large depth. It was the non-shared clonotypes that had lower generation probabilities than clonotypes shared by all four donors.

The CDR3 spans 14 residues. Germline-derived CDR1 and CDR2 are MNHNY and SVGAGI (reference sequence). Deletions cut 6 bases from V and 4 bases from J, with 16 bases between. Deep-level settings were used for running the assay. The protocol was immunoSEQ multiplex PCR, while the TCRdb copy is restricted to in-frame clones and leaves out a portion. The sample comprises approximately 2.5 million clones, approximately 90% of which are singletons, and 0.14% rests with the top ten. About this clone: Its antigen is unidentified.

The TCR originated in a young man in good health. This chain links TRBV6-6 with TRBJ2-7, with D maybe TRBD2 (6 bases). What was sequenced was naive CD4+ T cells sorted from blood. This sample's subset: CD45RA+ positively selected. This chain's CDR3 is CASSPGTLVYEQYF. DNA for the CDR3: TGTGCCAGCAGCCCCGGGACTTTGGTATACGAGCAGTACTTC.